Sequencing of this TCR beta chain was carried out in a study of beta chain features in type 1 diabetes. Across the whole study: In all, 85 million to 130 million sorted cells from all samples were analyzed.

Every isolated RNA sample was fully reverse transcribed, so sequencing captured expressed TCRB transcripts. Some clones are missing from TCRdb's copy, which holds only in-frame ones; the method was immunoSEQ multiplex PCR. This sample has some 660,000 clones; over 12% occur once, and the top ten carry approximately 0.042%. Study-level points and caveats: In all four CD4+ subsets, TCRB CDR3 length was significantly, moderately reduced in type 1 diabetes.

On this clone: Its antigen is unidentified.

CDR1 and CDR2 from the germline V gene are SGHNT and YYREEE (reference sequence). The CDR3 totals 15 residues. Deletions cut 5 bases from V and 4 bases from J, with 18 bases between. This clonotype was obtained from a man between 18 and 35 years old with type 1 diabetes. The chain couples TRBV5-4 to TRBJ1-1; no reliable D call. Sample: naive CD4+ T cells from blood. The chain's CDR3 is CASSSYTARGTEAFF. CDR3 DNA: TGTGCCAGCAGTTCGTACACAGCTCGAGGCACTGAAGCTTTCTTT.